This TCR beta chain was sequenced in a study of blood T cell repertoires in COVID-19. Per the original methods: Nucleated cell number was recorded as an estimate derived from reference gene primer amplification. Only in-frame clones appear in the TCRdb table, and some are missing; sequencing was by immunoSEQ multiplex PCR. The DNA was the basis for D and trimming; V, J and clone size are from that table. The profile shows under 150,000 clones, 85% to 90% of them singletons. CDR3 length: 15 amino acids. V was cut by 0 bases and J by 4 bases, with 10 bases left in between. Germline CDR1 and CDR2: LGHNA and YSLEER.

The gene calls are TRBV4-3 and TRBJ2-1; possibly TRBD2 for D (5 bases). Sequences were obtained from peripheral blood. This TCR was sampled from a woman aged 40 to 50 with acute or convalescent COVID-19. CDR3 in DNA: TGCGCCAGCAGCCAAGATTGGAGGAGGTACAATGAGCAGTTCTTC. Protein product: CASSQDWRRYNEQFF.